This TCR beta chain was sequenced in a study of cytomegalovirus exposure and HLA in healthy donors. Losses at the gene ends were 0 bases for V and 6 bases for J; bases not matched to a gene: 10. Germline lookup yields CDR1 SGHNT and CDR2 YYREEE (reference sequence). The CDR3 runs to 16 residues. The table lists this clone with a few counts. The PCR had 60 Vbeta and 13 Jbeta primers. The method was immunoSEQ multiplex PCR; TCRdb's version includes in-frame clones alone and lacks a portion of them. The data hold 95,000 to 150,000 clones, with about three fifths observed a single time. The source material was PBMCs. This receptor was identified in a man aged 35-49 years in good health and CMV-seropositive. The gene calls are TRBV5-4 and TRBJ2-7, with 9 bases that match TRBD1. The CDR3 loop is CASSLAGGTGIIEQYF. The CDR3, as DNA: TGTGCCAGCAGCTTGGCCGGGGGGACAGGGATCATCGAGCAGTACTTC.